The source of this T cell receptor (beta chain) is a study of cytomegalovirus exposure and HLA in healthy donors. The length of the CDR3 is 14 residues. Germline V CDR1 and CDR2: SGHNT, YYREEE (reference sequence). V lost 3 bases, J lost 4 bases, and 11 bases lay in between. Overall study results and limits: Donors belonging to an Asian-associated ancestry cluster reportedly showed fewer N-insertions in productive TCRs than the approximately 640-donor mean, according to what a later analysis found.

In regard to this clone: The antigen remains unidentified.

PCR involved 60 Vbeta and 13 Jbeta primers. Data came from immunoSEQ multiplex PCR; TCRdb stores just in-frame clones and leaves some out. The top ten hold approximately 3.6% of the sample, which has 100,000 or so clones, 82% seen once. The clonotype was recovered from a man aged 25 to 45 in good health and CMV-seropositive. The source material was PBMCs. This chain connects TRBV5-4 to TRBJ1-3, with D perhaps TRBD1 (6 bases). The CDR3 DNA reads TGTGCCAGCAGCTCAGGACAGATCGGAAACACCATATATTTT. Its protein is CASSSGQIGNTIYF.